This is a list of T cell receptor beta chains from one sample in a study of blood T cell repertoires in COVID-19. The method was immunoSEQ multiplex PCR; TCRdb's version includes in-frame clones alone and lacks a portion of them. Altogether more than 350,000 clones are present, roughly 90% being singletons, with the ten largest covering around 3%. Material for sequencing was peripheral blood. These receptors originate from a woman aged 30 to 39 with COVID-19, enrolled during active disease. CDR3s include the opening cysteine and the closing phenylalanine or tryptophan. Fields, in order: D gene, clone size, J gene, V gene, CDR3 DNA, CDR3 protein. D genes are given only for firm matches. Rows may omit the clone size; those that give it use once, few, many or a size class.

TRBD1 | . | TRBJ1-3 | TRBV3-1/TRBV3-2 | TGTGCCAGCAGGAACAGGGGTGGAAACACCATATATTTT | CASRNRGGNTIYF
TRBD1 | . | TRBJ1-6 | TRBV5-6 | TGTGCCAGCAGCTTGGGGCAGGGGGCTTATAATTCACCCCTCCACTTT | CASSLGQGAYNSPLHF
TRBD2 | . | TRBJ2-2 | TRBV5-4 | TGTGCCAGCAGCCAGGGACTAGCAGACACCGGGGAGCTGTTTTTT | CASSQGLADTGELFF
. | . | TRBJ2-7 | TRBV28 | TGTGCCAGCAGTCACAGGGGAGGAGACTACGAGCAGTACTTC | CASSHRGGDYEQYF
. | . | TRBJ1-6 | TRBV19 | TGTGCCAGTAGTATTGGACAGTACTATAATTCACCCCTCCACTTT | CASSIGQYYNSPLHF
. | once | TRBJ2-3 | TRBV5-1 | TGCGCCAGCAGCTTGGCTCTAGGAGACACAGATACGCAGTATTTT | CASSLALGDTDTQYF
. | . | TRBJ2-1 | TRBV7-9 | TGTGCCAGCAGCTTAGGCGACAATGAGCAGTTCTTC | CASSLGDNEQFF
TRBD1 | . | TRBJ1-2 | TRBV19 | TGTGCCAGTAGTACGGGACAGGGATTTGATGGCTACACCTTC | CASSTGQGFDGYTF
. | . | TRBJ1-5 | TRBV7-2 | TGTGCCAGCAGCCCAAGCAATCAGCCCCAGCATTTT | CASSPSNQPQHF
TRBD2 | . | TRBJ2-3 | TRBV4-3 | TGCGCCAGCAGCCAAGATCTTAAGACGGGACTAGCGGGAGGGGATACGCAGTATTTT | CASSQDLKTGLAGGDTQYF
. | . | TRBJ1-6 | TRBV5-1 | TGCGCCAGCAGCTTACAGGGCCCCAATTCACCCCTCCACTTT | CASSLQGPNSPLHF
. | . | TRBJ2-5 | TRBV9 | TGTGCCAGCAGCGTAAGTGGGAGTGGTCAAGAGACCCAGTACTTC | CASSVSGSGQETQYF
. | . | TRBJ2-5 | TRBV7-9 | TGTGCCAGCAGCCCATTAGGGGGACAAGAGACCCAGTACTTC | CASSPLGGQETQYF
TRBD2 | . | TRBJ2-3 | TRBV7-6 | TGTGCCAGCAGCCCCGTTTGGGGCGGGGGGGCTTTCAGGGATACGCAGTATTTT | CASSPVWGGGAFRDTQYF
TRBD2 | . | TRBJ2-2 | TRBV24-1 | TGTGCCACCCAAAAGACTAGCGTGATCACCGGGGAGCTGTTTTTT | CATQKTSVITGELFF
. | . | TRBJ1-4 | TRBV6-5 | TGTGCCAGCAGTTACTCAGCAGGCGCACTGTTTTTT | CASSYSAGALFF
TRBD1 | once | TRBJ2-5 | TRBV5-1 | TGCGCCAGCAGCGCAGGGACAGGGGACGTCCAAGAGACCCAGTACTTC | CASSAGTGDVQETQYF
TRBD1 | . | TRBJ1-5 | TRBV2 | TGTGCCAGCAGGTCGGACAGGGGTCAGCCCCAGCATTTT | CASRSDRGQPQHF
TRBD1 | . | TRBJ1-1 | TRBV11-2 | TGTGCCAGCAGCCCGAGACGGACAGGGGCAAGAGGGACTGAAGCTTTCTTT | CASSPRRTGARGTEAFF
. | . | TRBJ2-7 | TRBV7-9 | TGTGCCAGCAGCCATTTGAGGGCTGGCTACGAGCAGTACTTC | CASSHLRAGYEQYF
. | . | TRBJ1-6 | TRBV5-6 | TGTGCCAGCAGCTTGACGGTTAATTCACCCCTCCACTTT | CASSLTVNSPLHF
. | . | TRBJ2-2 | TRBV9 | TGTGCCAGCAGCGCAGGATCCGGGGAGCTGTTTTTT | CASSAGSGELFF
TRBD2 | . | TRBJ2-7 | TRBV7-2 | TGTGCCAGCAGCTTAAGGGCGGCGGGGGGGCCGGTGTACGAGCAGTACTTC | CASSLRAAGGPVYEQYF
. | . | TRBJ1-2 | TRBV5-1 | TGCGCCAGCAGCTTGGAGGCGGATGGCTACACCTTC | CASSLEADGYTF
. | . | TRBJ2-2 | TRBV6-4 | TGTGCCAGCATTGGGGAGGAAGAGGCGTTTTTT | CASIGEEEAFF
. | . | TRBJ1-6 | TRBV3-1/TRBV3-2 | TGTGCCAGCAGCCAAGGGCCGTCAGGGGCGCAGAATTCACCCCTCCACTTT | CASSQGPSGAQNSPLHF
TRBD2 | . | TRBJ2-2 | TRBV30 | TGTGCCTGGAACACGGGAGGGCCCGGGGAGCTGTTTTTT | CAWNTGGPGELFF
. | . | TRBJ1-2 | TRBV7-9 | TGTGCCAGCAGCTTACTGGGAGTGGGCTATGGCTACACCTTC | CASSLLGVGYGYTF
TRBD1 | . | TRBJ2-5 | TRBV6-2/TRBV6-3 | TGTGCCAGCAGTTCACGACAGGGGGCAAGACACGAGACCCAGTACTTC | CASSSRQGARHETQYF
TRBD2 | . | TRBJ2-3 | TRBV10-2 | TGCGCCAGCAGTGAGCCTGTTTTAGCGGGGGGCACAGATACGCAGTATTTT | CASSEPVLAGGTDTQYF
. | . | TRBJ2-1 | TRBV4-1 | TGCGCCAGCAGCCTAAGAGCGGGCCTCTCCTACAATGAGCAGTTCTTC | CASSLRAGLSYNEQFF
TRBD1 | . | TRBJ2-3 | TRBV15 | TGTGCCACCAGCAGGGGACAGGGAGCCACAGATACGCAGTATTTT | CATSRGQGATDTQYF
TRBD1 | . | TRBJ1-3 | TRBV11-3 | TGTGCCAGCAGCCCGAGGGGGACAGGGTCTGGAAACACCATATATTTT | CASSPRGTGSGNTIYF
TRBD2 | . | TRBJ2-2 | TRBV5-1 | TGCGCCAGCAGCTTGTTTAACGGGAGGCCTGGCGGCGGGGAGCTGTTTTTT | CASSLFNGRPGGGELFF
TRBD1 | . | TRBJ2-4 | TRBV6-6 | TGTGCCAACCACTATTTGACAGGGTATAGCAAAAACATTCAGTACTTC | CANHYLTGYSKNIQYF
TRBD1 | . | TRBJ2-5 | TRBV4-3 | TGCGCCAGCAGCCCTCTTTGGACTGGGACAGGGGAAGAAGAGACCCAGTACTTC | CASSPLWTGTGEEETQYF
TRBD2 | . | TRBJ2-2 | TRBV11-2 | TGTGCCAGCAGCTTAGATCGGGAGGGTTACGGCACCGGGGAGCTGTTTTTT | CASSLDREGYGTGELFF